This T cell receptor beta chain was sequenced during a study of blood T cell repertoires in COVID-19. Original handling: Amplification of reference gene primers provided the estimated nucleated cell counts. The assay was immunoSEQ multiplex PCR, and TCRdb's table has in-frame clones only and misses some. For V, J and clone size, that table is used; D and trimming come from the DNA. The table lists about 380,000 clones, 85% of them singletons, with under 4% in the top ten. The CDR3 extends over 15 amino acids. Trimming took 4 bases from V and 3 from J; bases not matched to a gene: 7. From germline, CDR1 is SGHRS and CDR2 YFSETQ.

Sample: peripheral blood. The sequence was collected from a woman between 18 and 29 years old with acute or convalescent COVID-19. The rearrangement joins TRBV5-1 to TRBJ2-7; 10 bases are a match to TRBD1. CDR3 amino acids: CASSQPGQGHYEQYF. For the CDR3, the DNA is TGCGCCAGCAGCCAACCGGGACAGGGGCACTACGAGCAGTACTTC.